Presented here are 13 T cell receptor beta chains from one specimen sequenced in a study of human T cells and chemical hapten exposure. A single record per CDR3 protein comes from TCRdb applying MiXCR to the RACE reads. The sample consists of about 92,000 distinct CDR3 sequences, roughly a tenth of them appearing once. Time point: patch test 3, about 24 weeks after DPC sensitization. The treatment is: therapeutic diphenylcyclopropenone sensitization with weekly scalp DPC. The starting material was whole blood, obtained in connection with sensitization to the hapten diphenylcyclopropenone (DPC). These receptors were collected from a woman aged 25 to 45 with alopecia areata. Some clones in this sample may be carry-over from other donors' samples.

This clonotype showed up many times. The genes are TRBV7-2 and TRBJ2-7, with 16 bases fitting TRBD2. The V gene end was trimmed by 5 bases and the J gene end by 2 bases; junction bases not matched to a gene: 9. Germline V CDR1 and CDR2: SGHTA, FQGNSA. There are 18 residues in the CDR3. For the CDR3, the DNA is TGTGCCAGCAGCCCACCCCCGGGACTAGCGGGAGGGCCCTACGAGCAGTACTTC. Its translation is CASSPPPGLAGGPYEQYF. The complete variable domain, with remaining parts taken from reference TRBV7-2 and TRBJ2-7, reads GAGVSQSPSNKVTEKGKDVELRCDPISGHTALYWYRQSLGQGLEFLIYFQGNSAPDKSGLPSDRFSAERTGGSVSTLTIQRTQQEDSAVYLCASSPPPGLAGGPYEQYFGPGTRLTVT.

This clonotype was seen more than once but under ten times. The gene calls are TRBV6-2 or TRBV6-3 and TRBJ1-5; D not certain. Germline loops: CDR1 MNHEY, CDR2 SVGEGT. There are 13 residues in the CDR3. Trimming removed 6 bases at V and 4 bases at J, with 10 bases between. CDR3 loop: CASRTDGNQPQHF. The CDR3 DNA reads TGTGCCAGCAGAACGGACGGGAATCAGCCCCAGCATTTT.

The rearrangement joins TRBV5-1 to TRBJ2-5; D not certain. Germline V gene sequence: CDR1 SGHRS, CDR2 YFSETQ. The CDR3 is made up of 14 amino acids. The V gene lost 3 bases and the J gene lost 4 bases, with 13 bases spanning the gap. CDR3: CASSSSLGPETQYF. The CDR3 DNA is TGCGCCAGCAGCTCCTCCTTAGGGCCAGAGACCCAGTACTTC.

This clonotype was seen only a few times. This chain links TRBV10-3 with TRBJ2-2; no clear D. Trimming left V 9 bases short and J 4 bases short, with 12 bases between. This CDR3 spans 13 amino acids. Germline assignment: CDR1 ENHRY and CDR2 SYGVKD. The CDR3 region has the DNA TGTGCCATTTCTGGTATATCCACCGGGGAGCTGTTTTTT. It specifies CAISGISTGELFF.

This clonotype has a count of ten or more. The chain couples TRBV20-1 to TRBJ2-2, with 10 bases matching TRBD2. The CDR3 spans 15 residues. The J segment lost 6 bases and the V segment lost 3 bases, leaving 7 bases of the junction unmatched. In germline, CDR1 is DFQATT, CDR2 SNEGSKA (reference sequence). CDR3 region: CSASNPSGSAGELFF. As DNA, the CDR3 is TGCAGTGCTAGTAACCCTAGCGGGAGCGCCGGGGAGCTGTTTTTT.

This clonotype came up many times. CDR3 region: CSASDAYGYTF. The CDR3 DNA reads TGCAGTGCTAGCGACGCATATGGCTACACCTTC. The rearrangement joins TRBV20-1 to TRBJ1-2, with D unclear. The CDR3 is 11 amino acids. Germline-derived CDR1 and CDR2 are DFQATT and SNEGSKA (reference sequence). The V end lost 3 bases, the J end lost 5 bases, and 7 bases lay between the germline ends.

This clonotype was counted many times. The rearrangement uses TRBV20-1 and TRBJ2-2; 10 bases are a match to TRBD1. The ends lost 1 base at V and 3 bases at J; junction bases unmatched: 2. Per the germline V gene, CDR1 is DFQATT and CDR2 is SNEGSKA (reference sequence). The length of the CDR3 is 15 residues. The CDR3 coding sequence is TGCAGTGCTAGAGCCGGGACAGGGGACACCGGGGAGCTGTTTTTT. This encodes CSARAGTGDTGELFF.

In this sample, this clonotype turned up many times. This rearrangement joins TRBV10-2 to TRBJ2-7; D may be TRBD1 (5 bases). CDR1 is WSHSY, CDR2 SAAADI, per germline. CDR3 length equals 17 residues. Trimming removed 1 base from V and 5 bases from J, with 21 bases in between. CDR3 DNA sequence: TGCGCCAGCAGTGAGTTTTTTGAGTTGGGGCGCCGGAACGAGCAGTACGTC. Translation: CASSEFFELGRRNEQYV.

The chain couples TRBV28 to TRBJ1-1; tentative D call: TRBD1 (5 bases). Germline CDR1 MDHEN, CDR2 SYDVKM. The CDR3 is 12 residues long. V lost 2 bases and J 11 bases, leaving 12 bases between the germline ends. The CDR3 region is CASSLTNRRAFF. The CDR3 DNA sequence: TGTGCCAGCAGTTTAACAAACAGGAGGGCTTTCTTT.

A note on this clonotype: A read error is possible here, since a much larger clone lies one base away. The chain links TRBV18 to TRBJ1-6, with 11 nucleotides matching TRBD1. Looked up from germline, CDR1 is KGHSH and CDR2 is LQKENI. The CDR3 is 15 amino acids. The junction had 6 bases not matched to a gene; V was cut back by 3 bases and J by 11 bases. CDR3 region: CASSPDRGRNTPLHF. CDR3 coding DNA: TGTGCCAGCTCACCGGACAGGGGGCGAAATACACCCCTCCACTTT. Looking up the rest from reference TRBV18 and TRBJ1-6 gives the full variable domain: NAGVMQNPRHLVRRRGQEARLRCSPMKGHSHVYWYRQLPEEGLKFMVYLQKENIIDESGMPKERFSAEFPKEGPSILRIQQVVRGDSAAYFCASSPDRGRNTPLHFGNGTRLTVT.

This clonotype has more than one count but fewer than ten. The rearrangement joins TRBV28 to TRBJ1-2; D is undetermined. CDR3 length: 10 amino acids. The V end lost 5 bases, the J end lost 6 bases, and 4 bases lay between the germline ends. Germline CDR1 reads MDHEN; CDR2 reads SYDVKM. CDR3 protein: CASSRHGYTF. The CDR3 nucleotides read TGTGCCAGCAGTCGGCATGGCTACACCTTC.

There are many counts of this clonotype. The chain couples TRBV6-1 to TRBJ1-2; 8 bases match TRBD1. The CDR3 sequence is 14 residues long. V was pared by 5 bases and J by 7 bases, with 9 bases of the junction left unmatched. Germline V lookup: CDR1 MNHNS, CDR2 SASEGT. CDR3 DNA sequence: TGTGCCAGCAGTTTGACAGGGGCGAGTGGTGGCTACACCTTC. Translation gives CASSLTGASGGYTF.

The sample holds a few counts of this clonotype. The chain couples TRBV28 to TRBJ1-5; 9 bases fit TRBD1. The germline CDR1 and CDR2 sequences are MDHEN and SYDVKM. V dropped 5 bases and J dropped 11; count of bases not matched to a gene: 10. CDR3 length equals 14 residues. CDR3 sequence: CASSIGQGTSAQHF. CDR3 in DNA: TGTGCCAGCAGTATCGGACAGGGGACTTCAGCCCAGCATTTT.